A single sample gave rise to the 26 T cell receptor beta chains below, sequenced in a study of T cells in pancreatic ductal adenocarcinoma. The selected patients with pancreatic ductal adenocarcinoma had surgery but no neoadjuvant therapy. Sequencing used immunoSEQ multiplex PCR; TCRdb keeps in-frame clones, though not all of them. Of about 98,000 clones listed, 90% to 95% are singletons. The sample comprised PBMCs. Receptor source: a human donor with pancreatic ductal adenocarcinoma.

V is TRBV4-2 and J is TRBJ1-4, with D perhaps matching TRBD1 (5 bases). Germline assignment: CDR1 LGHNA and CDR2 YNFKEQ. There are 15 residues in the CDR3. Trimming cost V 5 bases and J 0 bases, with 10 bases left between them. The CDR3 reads CASSSGGTTNEKLFF. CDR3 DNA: TGTGCCAGCAGCTCGGGGGGTACAACTAATGAAAAACTGTTTTTT.

The CDR3 spells CASSPVSNQPQHF. The CDR3 nucleotides read TGTGCCAGTAGCCCGGTCAGCAATCAGCCCCAGCATTTT. The chain couples TRBV19 to TRBJ1-5, with D hard to call. Trimming pared 6 bases from V and 1 base from J, leaving 7 bases between. The CDR3 is made up of 13 amino acids. In germline, CDR1 is LNHDA, CDR2 SQIVND (reference sequence).

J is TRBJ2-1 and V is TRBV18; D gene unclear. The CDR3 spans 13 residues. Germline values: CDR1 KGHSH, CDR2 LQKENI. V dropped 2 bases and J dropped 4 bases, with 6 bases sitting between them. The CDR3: CASSPATYNEQFF. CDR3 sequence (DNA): TGTGCCAGCTCACCAGCGACTTACAATGAGCAGTTCTTC. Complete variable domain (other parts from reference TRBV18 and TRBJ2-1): NAGVMQNPRHLVRRRGQEARLRCSPMKGHSHVYWYRQLPEEGLKFMVYLQKENIIDESGMPKERFSAEFPKEGPSILRIQQVVRGDSAAYFCASSPATYNEQFFGPGTRLTVL.

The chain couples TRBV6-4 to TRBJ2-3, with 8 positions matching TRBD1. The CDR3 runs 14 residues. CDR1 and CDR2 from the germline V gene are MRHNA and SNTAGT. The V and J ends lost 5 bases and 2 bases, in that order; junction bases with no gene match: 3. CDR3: CASSRGQDTDTQYF. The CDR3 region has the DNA TGTGCCAGCAGTCGGGGACAGGACACAGATACGCAGTATTTT.

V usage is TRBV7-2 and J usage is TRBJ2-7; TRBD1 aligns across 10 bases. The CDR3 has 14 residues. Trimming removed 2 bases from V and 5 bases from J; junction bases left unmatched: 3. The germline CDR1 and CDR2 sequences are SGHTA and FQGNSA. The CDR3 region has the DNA TGTGCCAGCAGCTTAATGGGACAGGGGAACGAGCAGTACTTC. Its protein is CASSLMGQGNEQYF.

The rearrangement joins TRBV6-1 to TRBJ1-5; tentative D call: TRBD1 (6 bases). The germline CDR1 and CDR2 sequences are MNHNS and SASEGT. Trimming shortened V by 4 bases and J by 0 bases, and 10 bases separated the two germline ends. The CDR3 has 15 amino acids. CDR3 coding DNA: TGTGCCAGCAGTGGCAACAGGGCTAGCAATCAGCCCCAGCATTTT. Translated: CASSGNRASNQPQHF.

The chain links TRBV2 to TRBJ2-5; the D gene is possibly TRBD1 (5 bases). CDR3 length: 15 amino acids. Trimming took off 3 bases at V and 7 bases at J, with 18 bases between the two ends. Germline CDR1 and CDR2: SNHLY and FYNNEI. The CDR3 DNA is TGTGCCAGCAGTGAGGGTGCAGGGTCTGCCGGGACCCAGTACTTC. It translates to CASSEGAGSAGTQYF.

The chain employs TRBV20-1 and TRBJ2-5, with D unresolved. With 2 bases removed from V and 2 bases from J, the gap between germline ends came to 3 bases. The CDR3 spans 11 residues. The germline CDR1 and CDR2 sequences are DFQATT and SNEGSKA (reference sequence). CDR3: CSARQQETQYF. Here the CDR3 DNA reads TGCAGTGCTAGACAGCAAGAGACCCAGTACTTC.

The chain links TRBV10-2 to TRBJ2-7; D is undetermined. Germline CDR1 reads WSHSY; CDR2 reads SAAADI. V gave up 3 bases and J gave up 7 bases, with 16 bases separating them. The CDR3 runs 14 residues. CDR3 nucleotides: TGCGCCAGCAGTGATTTAACGGGTTCTTTTGAGCAGTACTTC. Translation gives CASSDLTGSFEQYF.

This CDR3 is CASTQGLAGDQTQYF. CDR3 coding DNA: TGTGCCAGCACCCAAGGACTAGCGGGAGACCAGACCCAGTACTTC. J is TRBJ2-5 and V is TRBV5-4, with TRBD2 matching 13 bases. This CDR3 has 15 amino acids. The trim removed 6 bases at V and 6 bases at J, leaving 8 bases unmatched. CDR1 is SGHNT and CDR2 is YYREEE in the germline V gene (reference sequence).

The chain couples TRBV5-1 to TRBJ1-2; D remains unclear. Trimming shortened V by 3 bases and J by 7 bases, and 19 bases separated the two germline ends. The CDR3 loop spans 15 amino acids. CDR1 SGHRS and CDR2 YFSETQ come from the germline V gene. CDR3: CASSSVERGFGGYTF. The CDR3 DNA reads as TGCGCCAGCAGCTCGGTAGAACGGGGATTCGGTGGCTACACCTTC.

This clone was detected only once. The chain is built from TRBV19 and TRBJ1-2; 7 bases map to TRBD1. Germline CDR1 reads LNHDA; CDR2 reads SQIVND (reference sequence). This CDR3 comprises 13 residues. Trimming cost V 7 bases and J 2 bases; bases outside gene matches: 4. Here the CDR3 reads CASIEQGNYGYTF. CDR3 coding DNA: TGTGCCAGTATCGAACAGGGGAACTATGGCTACACCTTC.

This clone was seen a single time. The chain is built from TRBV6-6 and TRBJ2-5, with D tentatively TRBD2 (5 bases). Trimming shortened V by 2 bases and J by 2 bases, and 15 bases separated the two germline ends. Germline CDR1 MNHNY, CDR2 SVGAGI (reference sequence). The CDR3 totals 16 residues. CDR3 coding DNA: TGTGCCAGCAGTTACGCGGGCGCTTTTAAACAAGAGACCCAGTACTTC. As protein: CASSYAGAFKQETQYF.

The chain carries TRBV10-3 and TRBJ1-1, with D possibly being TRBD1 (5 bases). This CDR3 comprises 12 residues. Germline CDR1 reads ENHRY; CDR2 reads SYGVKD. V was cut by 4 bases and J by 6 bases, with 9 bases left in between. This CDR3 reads CAISGAGSEAFF. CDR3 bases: TGTGCCATCAGTGGGGCAGGGTCTGAAGCTTTCTTT.

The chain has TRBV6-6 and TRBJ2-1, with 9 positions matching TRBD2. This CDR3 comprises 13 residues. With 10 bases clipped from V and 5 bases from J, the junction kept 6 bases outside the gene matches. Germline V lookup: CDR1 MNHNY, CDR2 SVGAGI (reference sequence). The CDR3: CAIRLADHNEQFF. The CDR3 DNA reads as TGTGCCATCCGACTAGCGGATCACAATGAGCAGTTCTTC.

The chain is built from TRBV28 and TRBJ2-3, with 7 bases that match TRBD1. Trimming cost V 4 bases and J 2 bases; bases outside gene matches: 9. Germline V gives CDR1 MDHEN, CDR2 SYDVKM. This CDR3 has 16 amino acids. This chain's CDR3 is CASSSQGTDYTDTQYF. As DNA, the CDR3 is TGTGCCAGCAGTTCCCAAGGGACAGACTACACAGATACGCAGTATTTT. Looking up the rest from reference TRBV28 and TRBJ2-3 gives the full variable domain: DVKVTQSSRYLVKRTGEKVFLECVQDMDHENMFWYRQDPGLGLRLIYFSYDVKMKEKGDIPEGYSVSREKKERFSLILESASTNQTSMYLCASSSQGTDYTDTQYFGPGTRLTVL.

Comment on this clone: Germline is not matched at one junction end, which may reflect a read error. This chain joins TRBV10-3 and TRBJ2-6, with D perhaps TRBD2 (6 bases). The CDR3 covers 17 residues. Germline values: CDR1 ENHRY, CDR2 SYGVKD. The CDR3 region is CAISESGGSSRANVLTF. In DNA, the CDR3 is TGTGCCATCAGTGAGTCTGGGGGGAGCTCTCGGGCCAACGTCCTGACTTTC.

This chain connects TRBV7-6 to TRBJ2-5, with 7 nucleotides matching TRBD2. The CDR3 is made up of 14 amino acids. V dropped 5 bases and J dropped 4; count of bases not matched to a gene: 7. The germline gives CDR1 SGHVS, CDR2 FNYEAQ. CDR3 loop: CASSTNSGAETQYF. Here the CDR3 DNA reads TGTGCCAGCAGCACCAACAGCGGGGCAGAGACCCAGTACTTC.

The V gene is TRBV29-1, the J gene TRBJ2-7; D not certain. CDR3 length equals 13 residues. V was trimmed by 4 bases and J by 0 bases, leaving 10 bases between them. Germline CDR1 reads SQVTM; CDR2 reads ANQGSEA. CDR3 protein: CSVVTGSSYEQYF. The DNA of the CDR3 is TGCAGCGTTGTTACGGGTTCCTCCTACGAGCAGTACTTC.

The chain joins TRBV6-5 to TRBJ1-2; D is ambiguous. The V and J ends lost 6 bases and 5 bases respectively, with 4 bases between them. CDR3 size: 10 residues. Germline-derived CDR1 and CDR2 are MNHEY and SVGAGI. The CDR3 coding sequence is TGTGCCAGCAGGGAGTATGGCTACACCTTC. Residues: CASREYGYTF.

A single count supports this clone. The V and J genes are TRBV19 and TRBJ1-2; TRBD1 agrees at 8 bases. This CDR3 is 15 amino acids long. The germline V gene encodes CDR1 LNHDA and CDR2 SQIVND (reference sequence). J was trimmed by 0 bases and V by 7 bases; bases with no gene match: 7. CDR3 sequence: CASTHRQGSNYGYTF. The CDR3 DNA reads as TGTGCCAGTACCCATCGACAGGGGTCTAACTATGGCTACACCTTC.

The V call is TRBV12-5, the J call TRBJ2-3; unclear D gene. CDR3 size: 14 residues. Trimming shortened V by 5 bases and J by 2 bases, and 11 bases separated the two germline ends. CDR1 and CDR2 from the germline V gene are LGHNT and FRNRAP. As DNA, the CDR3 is TGTGCTAGTGGTGCCCAGGCCCACACAGATACGCAGTATTTT. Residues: CASGAQAHTDTQYF.

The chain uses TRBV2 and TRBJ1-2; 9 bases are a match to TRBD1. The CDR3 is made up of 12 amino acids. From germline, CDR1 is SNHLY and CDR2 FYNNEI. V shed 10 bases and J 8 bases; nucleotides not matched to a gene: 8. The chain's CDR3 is CAKQGALRGYTF. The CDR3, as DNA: TGTGCCAAACAGGGGGCGTTAAGAGGCTACACCTTC.

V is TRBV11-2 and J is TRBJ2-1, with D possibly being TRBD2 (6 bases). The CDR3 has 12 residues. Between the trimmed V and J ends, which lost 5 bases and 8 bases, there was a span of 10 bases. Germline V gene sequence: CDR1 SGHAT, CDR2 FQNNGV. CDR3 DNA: TGTGCCAGCAGCCCCGGGAGCGATGAGCAGTTCTTC. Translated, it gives CASSPGSDEQFF.

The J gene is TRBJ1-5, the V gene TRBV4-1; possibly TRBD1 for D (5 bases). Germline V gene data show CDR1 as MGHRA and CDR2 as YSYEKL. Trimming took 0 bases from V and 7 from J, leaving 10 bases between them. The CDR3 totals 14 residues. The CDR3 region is CASSQDAGAQPQHF. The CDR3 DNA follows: TGCGCCAGCAGCCAAGACGCTGGGGCGCAGCCCCAGCATTTT.

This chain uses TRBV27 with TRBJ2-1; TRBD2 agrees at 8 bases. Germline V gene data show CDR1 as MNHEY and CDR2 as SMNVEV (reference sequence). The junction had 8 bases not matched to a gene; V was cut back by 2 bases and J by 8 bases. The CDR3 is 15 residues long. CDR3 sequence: CASSLPSGSLDEQFF. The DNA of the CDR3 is TGTGCCAGCAGTTTACCCAGCGGGAGCCTCGATGAGCAGTTCTTC.